These T cell receptor beta chains were read from a single sample in a study of identifying expanded T cells in peripheral blood. Some clones are missing from TCRdb's copy, which holds only in-frame ones; the method was immunoSEQ multiplex PCR. The data contain around 100,000 clones, roughly 90% of them singletons. The sequenced sample was blood. These TCRs come from a person aged 18-70 years in good health. Each CDR3 is given with its conserved first and last residue. The order of the fields is clone size, J gene, V gene, D gene, CDR3 protein, CDR3 DNA. The D gene is left open where the match is weak. Not all rows give a size; the values are once, few, many and, for expanded clones, a class.

. | TRBJ1-1 | TRBV5-6 | . | CASSLQGLRNTEAFF | TGTGCCAGCAGCTTACAGGGTTTGAGGAACACTGAAGCTTTCTTT
. | TRBJ2-2 | TRBV11-2 | . | CASSWHTGELFF | TGTGCCAGCAGCTGGCACACCGGGGAGCTGTTTTTT
. | TRBJ2-4 | TRBV4-2 | . | CASSQDQLAKNIQYF | TGTGCCAGCAGCCAAGACCAACTAGCCAAAAACATTCAGTACTTC
. | TRBJ2-7 | TRBV18 | TRBD1 | CASSTTTGGHEQYF | TGTGCCAGCTCAACTACTACAGGGGGCCACGAGCAGTACTTC
. | TRBJ1-1 | TRBV28 | . | CASSLSPSQPWGNTEAFF | TGTGCCAGCAGTCTATCCCCCTCTCAACCCTGGGGGAACACTGAAGCTTTCTTT
. | TRBJ1-3 | TRBV10-3 | . | CASSYGAGPNSGNTIYF | TGTGCCAGCAGTTACGGGGCCGGTCCGAACTCTGGAAACACCATATATTTT
. | TRBJ2-7 | TRBV7-2 | . | CASSFGLAQYGQYF | TGTGCCAGCAGCTTCGGACTCGCCCAGTACGGGCAGTACTTC
once | TRBJ1-1 | TRBV7-8 | TRBD1 | CASSLPTGQSATTEAFF | TGTGCCAGCAGCTTACCAACGGGACAGAGCGCAACGACTGAAGCTTTCTTT
. | TRBJ2-2 | TRBV12-5 | . | CASGYVGELFF | TGTGCTAGTGGTTACGTCGGGGAGCTGTTTTTT
. | TRBJ1-1 | TRBV5-4 | . | CASSPLGPLRTEAFF | TGTGCCAGCAGTCCCCTCGGACCCTTGAGGACTGAAGCTTTCTTT
. | TRBJ2-1 | TRBV10-1 | . | CASSRDSYNEQFF | TGCGCCAGCAGCAGGGATTCCTACAATGAGCAGTTCTTC
. | TRBJ1-1 | TRBV21-1 | . | CASSKGPGHVNTEAFF | TGTGCCAGCAGCAAAGGGCCGGGACACGTGAACACTGAAGCTTTCTTT
. | TRBJ1-5 | TRBV18 | . | CASSQHVNQPQHF | TGTGCCAGCTCACAACACGTCAATCAGCCCCAGCATTTT
. | TRBJ2-5 | TRBV6-1 | . | CASRAGQGISETQYF | TGTGCCAGCAGGGCCGGGCAGGGGATTTCGGAGACCCAGTACTTC
. | TRBJ2-7 | TRBV29-1 | . | CSVVTGRGDEQYF | TGCAGCGTTGTTACAGGGCGAGGCGACGAGCAGTACTTC
. | TRBJ1-3 | TRBV7-6 | . | CASSSRSSGNTIYF | TGTGCCAGCAGCTCGAGGAGTTCTGGAAACACCATATATTTT
. | TRBJ1-4 | TRBV7-6 | . | CASSFTPGDEKLFF | TGTGCCAGCAGCTTTACACCCGGGGATGAAAAACTGTTTTTT
. | TRBJ2-1 | TRBV4-3 | TRBD2 | CASSFSSGGAHEQFF | TGCGCCAGCAGCTTCTCTAGCGGGGGGGCCCATGAGCAGTTCTTC
. | TRBJ1-1 | TRBV5-5 | . | CASSPVGGRTEAFF | TGTGCCAGCAGCCCCGTCGGGGGGCGGACTGAAGCTTTCTTT
. | TRBJ2-5 | TRBV4-3 | . | CASSQQVQETQYF | TGCGCCAGCAGCCAGCAGGTTCAGGAGACCCAGTACTTC
. | TRBJ2-5 | TRBV5-1 | TRBD2 | CASSFLTSGGQETQYF | TGCGCCAGCAGCTTTCTAACTAGCGGGGGGCAAGAGACCCAGTACTTC
. | TRBJ2-1 | TRBV19 | TRBD1 | CASRDRGFSYNEQFF | TGTGCCAGCCGGGACAGGGGGTTCTCCTACAATGAGCAGTTCTTC
few | TRBJ1-1 | TRBV29-1 | . | CSVDGILNTEAFF | TGCAGCGTTGATGGGATTTTGAACACTGAAGCTTTCTTT
. | TRBJ2-5 | TRBV5-1 | TRBD1 | CASSRAPGQQETQYF | TGCGCCAGCAGCCGAGCTCCGGGACAGCAAGAGACCCAGTACTTC
. | TRBJ1-2 | TRBV27 | TRBD1 | CATQPGTGGSYGYTF | TGTGCCACCCAGCCAGGGACAGGGGGGAGTTATGGCTACACCTTC
. | TRBJ2-3 | TRBV2 | . | CASSVVAKGSGSLTDTQYF | TGTGCCAGCAGTGTAGTGGCGAAAGGGTCGGGATCACTCACAGATACGCAGTATTTT
. | TRBJ2-1 | TRBV5-1 | TRBD1 | CASSSGTGVDEQFF | TGCGCCAGCAGCTCCGGGACAGGGGTCGATGAGCAGTTCTTC
. | TRBJ2-1 | TRBV2 | TRBD2 | CASSEALGTYHSGGGYNEQFF | TGTGCCAGCAGTGAAGCGCTGGGAACTTACCATAGCGGGGGGGGATACAATGAGCAGTTCTTC
. | TRBJ2-7 | TRBV7-9 | . | CASSLMSNEQYF | TGTGCCAGCAGCTTAATGTCTAACGAGCAGTACTTC
. | TRBJ2-7 | TRBV4-1 | TRBD2 | CASSLSGGAYDEQYF | TGCGCCAGCAGCCTTTCCGGGGGGGCCTACGACGAGCAGTACTTC
. | TRBJ2-7 | TRBV14 | TRBD1 | CASSQDRDSAYEQYF | TGTGCCAGCAGCCAGGACCGGGACAGCGCCTACGAGCAGTACTTC
. | TRBJ2-7 | TRBV27 | . | CASSLSVLSYEQYF | TGTGCCAGCAGTTTATCGGTACTCTCCTACGAGCAGTACTTC
. | TRBJ1-4 | TRBV6-5 | . | CASSYSLGTNEKLFF | TGTGCCAGCAGTTACTCTTTGGGTACTAATGAAAAACTGTTTTTT
once | TRBJ2-1 | TRBV5-4 | TRBD2 | CASSFDPGLASNEQFF | TGTGCCAGCAGCTTTGATCCGGGACTAGCTAGCAATGAGCAGTTCTTC
. | TRBJ1-2 | TRBV29-1 | . | CSVREADWNYGYTF | TGCAGCGTTAGGGAAGCTGACTGGAACTATGGCTACACCTTC
. | TRBJ1-2 | TRBV18 | . | CASSPGSDGQVPNF | TGTGCCAGCTCACCAGGTTCCGATGGACAAGTTCCGAACTTC
. | TRBJ2-4 | TRBV5-1 | TRBD2 | CASSSGLAQNIQYF | TGCGCCAGCAGCTCCGGACTAGCGCAAAACATTCAGTACTTC
. | TRBJ2-3 | TRBV6-4 | TRBD2 | CASSVQAGGPNTQYF | TGTGCCAGCAGTGTCCAGGCGGGGGGGCCAAATACGCAGTATTTT
. | TRBJ2-7 | TRBV11-2 | TRBD2 | CASSSGLAESYEQYF | TGTGCCAGCAGCTCGGGACTAGCGGAAAGCTACGAGCAGTACTTC
few | TRBJ2-6 | TRBV5-5 | . | CASRGLISPHSGANVLTF | TGTGCCAGCAGGGGCCTAATTTCCCCCCACTCTGGGGCCAACGTCCTGACTTTC
. | TRBJ1-1 | TRBV11-2 | . | CASSTSQGEPEAFF | TGTGCCAGCAGCACCTCACAGGGAGAACCTGAAGCTTTCTTT
. | TRBJ2-5 | TRBV28 | TRBD2 | CASNRLASQETQYF | TGTGCCAGCAACCGACTAGCTTCCCAAGAGACCCAGTACTTC
. | TRBJ2-7 | TRBV28 | . | CAITRADSYEQYF | TGTGCCATCACGCGGGCGGACTCCTACGAGCAGTACTTC
. | TRBJ2-1 | TRBV4-2 | TRBD2 | CASSQEAGVPSYNEQFF | TGTGCCAGCAGCCAAGAGGCGGGGGTCCCCTCCTACAATGAGCAGTTCTTC
. | TRBJ2-3 | TRBV5-6 | . | CASMEGAITDTQYF | TGTGCCAGCATGGAGGGGGCCATCACAGATACGCAGTATTTT
. | TRBJ2-7 | TRBV7-8 | TRBD1 | CASSGEDRPIYEQYF | TGTGCCAGCAGCGGAGAGGACAGGCCTATCTACGAGCAGTACTTC
once | TRBJ1-6 | TRBV29-1 | . | CSVGGARDSPLHF | TGCAGCGTTGGAGGGGCCCGGGATTCACCCCTCCACTTT
. | TRBJ2-2 | TRBV18 | TRBD1 | CASSPQQGANTGELFF | TGTGCCAGCTCACCACAACAGGGGGCCAACACCGGGGAGCTGTTTTTT
. | TRBJ1-4 | TRBV7-6 | TRBD1 | CASSAIQGAQSEKLFF | TGTGCCAGCAGCGCCATCCAGGGGGCGCAGAGTGAAAAACTGTTTTTT
. | TRBJ1-4 | TRBV2 | . | CASSVVQQVPNEKLFF | TGTGCCAGCAGTGTTGTCCAGCAGGTACCTAATGAAAAACTGTTTTTT
. | TRBJ1-1 | TRBV27 | TRBD1 | CASSSGQGYTEAFF | TGTGCCAGCAGTTCGGGACAGGGGTACACTGAAGCTTTCTTT
. | TRBJ1-2 | TRBV7-8 | . | CASAGAYGYTF | TGTGCCAGCGCGGGTGCATATGGCTACACCTTC
. | TRBJ2-5 | TRBV19 | . | CASSRGFRATHPEKTQYF | TGTGCCAGTAGCCGCGGGTTCCGCGCCACCCACCCGGAAAAGACCCAGTACTTC
. | TRBJ2-7 | TRBV29-1 | TRBD1 | CSVESPGQGADEQYF | TGCAGCGTTGAATCGCCGGGACAGGGGGCGGACGAGCAGTACTTC
. | TRBJ2-3 | TRBV7-2 | . | CASSLGFASDTQYF | TGTGCCAGCAGCTTAGGATTTGCCTCTGATACGCAGTATTTT